The source of this T cell receptor (beta chain) is a study of blood T cell repertoires in COVID-19. Study information: Samples came from the United States, Italy and Spain, spanning acute and convalescent COVID-19. In each case, the material was cDNA or gDNA derived from T cells, B-cell-depleted T cells, or PBMCs.

It was during active infection that Seattle patients were enrolled and then longitudinally followed. This CDR3 is 14 amino acids long. CDR1 is MNHEY, CDR2 SMNVEV, per germline (reference sequence). Between the trimmed V and J ends, which lost 4 bases and 1 base, there was a span of 11 bases. In the original processing: Estimated nucleated cell counts came from reference gene primer amplification. TCRdb keeps only in-frame clones here, not all; method: immunoSEQ multiplex PCR. For V, J and clone size, that table is used; D and trimming come from the DNA. The top ten clones hold less than 35% of a sample with 49,000 or so clones, 75% to 90% of them seen once.

Material: peripheral blood. This chain connects TRBV27 to TRBJ2-7; the D gene is possibly TRBD1 (6 bases). This receptor was identified in a woman older than 75 with COVID-19, enrolled during active disease. This chain's CDR3 is CASSYGTTSYEQYF. The CDR3 coding sequence is TGTGCCAGCAGTTACGGGACAACGTCCTACGAGCAGTACTTC.